One sample yielded the 28 T cell receptor beta chains listed below, sequenced in a study of T cells expressing NK-cell markers. TCRdb reprocessed the 5' RACE reads and reports one entry per CDR3 protein, with no DNA. Its listing shows around 180,000 distinct CDR3 sequences. The sample consisted of blood T cells: a sorted CD56 or NKG2C T cell subset, CD4+ or CD8+ T cells, or bulk PBMC T cells (not recorded which). The receptors come from a man aged 18 to 69 in good health.

This sequence joins TRBV28 and TRBJ2-5; TCRdb's assignment of TRBD2 cannot be checked, as there is no DNA. There are 13 residues in the CDR3. Germline CDR1 MDHEN, CDR2 SYDVKM. This chain's CDR3 is CASVRAGWETQYF.

This sequence joins TRBV6-2 or TRBV6-3 and TRBJ2-1; TCRdb picks TRBD2, but there is no DNA to check that call. The CDR3 length is 20 residues. Germline V gives CDR1 MNHEY, CDR2 SVGEGT. The CDR3 sequence is CASSYSQSGASGGPYNEQFF.

The chain uses TRBV7-7 and TRBJ2-7; TCRdb names TRBD2, which stays unverified in the absence of DNA. The CDR3 is made up of 14 amino acids. CDR1 SSHAT and CDR2 FNYEAQ come from the germline V gene (reference sequence). CDR3 loop: CASSVWDSGYEQYF.

The chain employs TRBV6-5 and TRBJ1-6; TCRdb picks TRBD1, but there is no DNA to check that call. This CDR3 contains 15 residues. The V gene's germline CDR1 is MNHEY and CDR2 SVGAGI. This CDR3 reads CASSYRDSQNSPLHF.

The rearrangement uses TRBV11-2 and TRBJ2-7; TCRdb selects TRBD1, and the lack of DNA leaves this call unchecked. The CDR3 covers 14 residues. The germline V gene encodes CDR1 SGHAT and CDR2 FQNNGV. The CDR3 protein is CASSTWDPSAEQYF.

V usage is TRBV6-1 and J usage is TRBJ2-7. Per the germline V gene, CDR1 is MNHNS and CDR2 is SASEGT. CDR3 length: 13 residues. This CDR3 is CASSEFRDYEQYF.

The chain uses TRBV6-4 and TRBJ1-1. From germline, CDR1 is MRHNA and CDR2 SNTAGT. The length of the CDR3 is 12 residues. The CDR3 reads CASSDSSHQAFF.

The J gene is TRBJ2-7, the V gene TRBV6-2 or TRBV6-3. The length of the CDR3 is 12 residues. Germline V gene sequence: CDR1 MNHEY, CDR2 SVGEGT. The CDR3 reads CASSYAYYEQYF.

This chain uses TRBV5-1 with TRBJ2-1; the TCRdb call, TRBD2, lacks DNA for checking. The CDR3 contains 14 residues. Germline V CDR1 and CDR2: SGHRS, YFSETQ. CDR3 sequence: CASTLRDYYNEQFF.

The V call is TRBV11-1, the J call TRBJ2-7; there is no DNA to check the TCRdb D call of TRBD2. The length of the CDR3 is 16 residues. Per the germline V gene, CDR1 is SGHAT and CDR2 is FQDESV (reference sequence). This CDR3 is CASSLAPPLAMNEQYF.

The gene calls are TRBV30 and TRBJ1-1; absent DNA, TCRdb's TRBD1 call cannot be checked. The germline gives CDR1 GTSNPN, CDR2 SVGIG (reference sequence). This CDR3 comprises 12 residues. Here the CDR3 reads CAWALGAGTAFF. The complete variable domain, with remaining parts taken from reference TRBV30 and TRBJ1-1, reads SQTIHQWPATLVQPVGSPLSLECTVEGTSNPNLYWYRQAAGRGLQLLFYSVGIGQISSEVPQNLSASRPQDRQFILSSKKLLLSDSGFYLCAWALGAGTAFFGQGTRLTVV.

The chain links TRBV9 to TRBJ1-4; TCRdb lists TRBD1, though no DNA is available to test this call. Germline V gene lookup returns CDR1 SGDLS and CDR2 YYNGEE. CDR3 length equals 19 residues. This CDR3 reads CASSAGPGHLYATNEKLFF.

The chain recombines TRBV24-1 with TRBJ2-1; the D gene TCRdb calls, TRBD1, cannot be checked with no DNA. The germline CDR1 and CDR2 sequences are KGHDR and SFDVKD. The CDR3 totals 15 residues. The CDR3 spells CATSPGQGFFNEQFF.

This chain connects TRBV6-1 to TRBJ2-7; TCRdb's D gene call, TRBD2, goes unchecked for lack of DNA. Germline assignment: CDR1 MNHNS and CDR2 SASEGT. The CDR3 sequence is 16 residues long. CDR3 protein: CASSEAVFSGAYEQYF.

The V gene is TRBV6-1, the J gene TRBJ2-3; lacking DNA, the TRBD1 call made by TCRdb goes unchecked. The germline gives CDR1 MNHNS, CDR2 SASEGT. This CDR3 spans 16 amino acids. CDR3 in amino acids: CASRQDRGRLRNTQYF.

The CDR3 loop is CASSQTGGRTGELFF. The rearrangement joins TRBV13 to TRBJ2-2; TCRdb reports TRBD1, a call that lacks DNA to check it against. The CDR3 extends over 15 amino acids. Germline V gives CDR1 PRHDT, CDR2 FYEKMQ (reference sequence).

The chain links TRBV20-1 to TRBJ1-2; there is no DNA to check the TCRdb D call of TRBD1. CDR1 and CDR2 from the germline V gene are DFQATT and SNEGSKA (reference sequence). The CDR3 is 13 amino acids. CDR3 in amino acids: CSAHKGTAYGYTF.

The V call is TRBV19, the J call TRBJ2-7. Germline CDR1 is LNHDA and CDR2 is SQIVND (reference sequence). The CDR3 contains 14 residues. CDR3 sequence reads: CASSMGSPDYEQYF.

The chain has TRBV20-1 and TRBJ2-7; TCRdb designates TRBD1, a call that cannot be tested without DNA. In germline, CDR1 is DFQATT, CDR2 SNEGSKA (reference sequence). The CDR3 has 12 residues. CDR3 in amino acids: CSAEEWAARQYF.

The chain carries TRBV12-5 and TRBJ2-7; the TCRdb call, TRBD1, lacks DNA for checking. The CDR3 contains 14 residues. Germline V gene sequence: CDR1 LGHNT, CDR2 FRNRAP. The CDR3 loop is CASGLAGTEYEQYF.

This rearrangement joins TRBV11-1 to TRBJ2-7; TCRdb's D call, TRBD1, is unchecked because there is no DNA. The germline V gene encodes CDR1 SGHAT and CDR2 FQDESV (reference sequence). The CDR3 totals 16 residues. The chain's CDR3 is CASSPSRDSYSYEQYF. The full variable domain, its missing parts supplied by reference TRBV11-1 and TRBJ2-7, is EAEVAQSPRYKITEKSQAVAFWCDPISGHATLYWYRQILGQGPELLVQFQDESVVDDSQLPKDRFSAERLKGVDSTLKIQPAELGDSAMYLCASSPSRDSYSYEQYFGPGTRLTVT.

This chain joins TRBV7-9 and TRBJ2-7; with no DNA, the TCRdb D assignment of TRBD1 cannot be verified. The CDR3 extends over 16 amino acids. Germline V lookup: CDR1 SEHNR, CDR2 FQNEAQ (reference sequence). CDR3 loop: CASSSPGPHHSYEQYF.

This rearrangement joins TRBV28 to TRBJ2-7. Germline V gene lookup returns CDR1 MDHEN and CDR2 SYDVKM. The CDR3 is 14 amino acids. The CDR3 sequence: CASRDFASSYEQYF.

The chain couples TRBV7-9 to TRBJ2-5; checking the TCRdb D call of TRBD2 is not possible without DNA. CDR1 SEHNR and CDR2 FQNEAQ come from the germline V gene (reference sequence). The CDR3 loop spans 16 amino acids. CDR3 protein: CASSPRLAGGQETQYF. Looking up the rest from reference TRBV7-9 and TRBJ2-5 gives the full variable domain: DTGVSQNPRHKITKRGQNVTFRCDPISEHNRLYWYRQTLGQGPEFLTYFQNEAQLEKSRLLSDRFSAERPKGSFSTLEIQRTEQGDSAMYLCASSPRLAGGQETQYFGPGTRLLVL.

This chain links TRBV7-3 with TRBJ2-7; TCRdb indicates TRBD1, and absent DNA this call remains unverified. Germline assignment: CDR1 SGHTA and CDR2 FQGTGA. The CDR3 loop spans 13 amino acids. CDR3 protein: CASTSTGGHEQYF.

The chain links TRBV15 to TRBJ2-1; TCRdb picks TRBD1, but there is no DNA to check that call. Germline values: CDR1 LNHNV, CDR2 YYDKDF (reference sequence). There are 13 residues in the CDR3. CDR3: CATREDSYNEQFF.

The chain links TRBV15 to TRBJ1-4; the D call of TRBD1 rests on TCRdb alone, since no DNA is present to check it. Germline lookup yields CDR1 LNHNV and CDR2 YYDKDF (reference sequence). The CDR3 runs to 15 residues. The CDR3 loop is CATSEYRDRGVKLFF. Full variable domain (outside the CDR3, taken from reference TRBV15 and TRBJ1-4): DAMVIQNPRYQVTQFGKPVTLSCSQTLNHNVMYWYQQKSSQAPKLLFHYYDKDFNNEADTPDNFQSRRPNTSFCFLDIRSPGLGDTAMYLCATSEYRDRGVKLFFGSGTQLSVL.

The chain is built from TRBV12-3 or TRBV12-4 and TRBJ1-2. The CDR3 sequence is 13 residues long. The chain's CDR3 is CASSLVLSYGYTF.